These 18 T cell receptor beta chains came from one sample sequenced in a study of post-analysis software for immune sequencing data. Unique molecular identifiers were present in the TCR beta cDNA libraries. TCRdb independently ran MiXCR on the PCR reads; one entry per CDR3 protein. The sample yields a few hundred thousand distinct CDR3 sequences, over 30% seen once. Study observations and caveats: Controls had lower frequencies than patients of about five TRBV segments, which included TRBV5-6, TRBV5-1 and TRBV20-1.

Antigens for these TCRs are unknown. Sample: blood. The receptors originated from a girl aged 2-10 years with multiple sclerosis.

Details on this clonotype: A much bigger clone sits one base away, suggesting this may be a read error. The chain has TRBV10-3 and TRBJ2-3, with D unclear. The germline CDR1 and CDR2 sequences are ENHRY and SYGVKD. The ends were cut back, 8 bases at V and 0 bases at J, with 9 bases in the middle. This CDR3 is built from 13 residues. The CDR3 region is CAIGTASTDTQYF. CDR3 DNA sequence: TGTGCCATCGGAACGGCTAGCACAGATACGCAGTATTTT.

This clonotype came up many times. The V call is TRBV6-2 or TRBV6-3, the J call TRBJ2-5; 10 nucleotides line up with TRBD2. Germline trimming cut 6 bases from V and 6 bases from J; bases unmatched to any gene: 19. The CDR3 has 18 residues. Per the germline V gene, CDR1 is MNHEY and CDR2 is SVGEGT. The CDR3 protein is CASSKIPASGSGKKTQYF. CDR3 in DNA: TGTGCCAGCAGCAAAATTCCAGCTAGCGGGAGTGGAAAAAAGACCCAGTACTTC.

The J gene is TRBJ2-7, the V gene TRBV7-8; weak D call: TRBD1 (6 bases). CDR1 and CDR2 from the germline V gene are SGHVS and FQNEAQ. The CDR3 is made up of 16 amino acids. Trimming pared 3 bases from V and 7 bases from J, leaving 22 bases between. Here the CDR3 reads CASSFTGTVTTGEQYF. Here the CDR3 DNA reads TGTGCCAGCAGCTTCACAGGGACCGTTACCACAGGGGAGCAGTACTTC.

This clonotype has more than one count but fewer than ten. The chain carries TRBV6-6 and TRBJ2-7, with 7 bases aligning to TRBD1. The ends lost 6 bases at V and 4 bases at J; junction bases unmatched: 12. CDR3 length: 15 amino acids. The germline V gene encodes CDR1 MNHNY and CDR2 SVGAGI (reference sequence). The CDR3 is CASSQRTGPFYEQYF. CDR3 bases: TGTGCCAGCAGCCAACGGACAGGCCCCTTTTACGAGCAGTACTTC.

The chain links TRBV7-9 to TRBJ2-3, with D perhaps matching TRBD2 (6 bases). Germline loops: CDR1 SEHNR, CDR2 FQNEAQ (reference sequence). The germline V and J ends were trimmed by 10 bases and 7 bases, with 12 bases remaining between them. The CDR3 loop spans 11 amino acids. The CDR3 protein is CAIRRENTQYF. CDR3 DNA sequence: TGTGCCATCCGGAGGGAAAATACGCAGTATTTT.

The V and J genes are TRBV12-3 or TRBV12-4 and TRBJ2-1, with TRBD2 as a possible D gene (5 bases). The length of the CDR3 is 16 residues. The V end lost 5 bases, the J end lost 6 bases, and 20 bases lay between the germline ends. CDR3 nucleotides: TGTGCCAGCAGTGCCCAGATGGCGGAGGTCGGCAATGAGCAGTTCTTC. The encoded protein is CASSAQMAEVGNEQFF.

This clonotype was seen ten or more times. The chain recombines TRBV6-5 with TRBJ2-7, with 9 bases matching TRBD1. V lost 7 bases, J lost 2 bases, and 6 bases stayed unmatched. The CDR3 has 14 amino acids. Germline V lookup: CDR1 MNHEY, CDR2 SVGAGI. CDR3 amino acids: CASKPGQGPYEQYF. The CDR3 nucleotides read TGTGCCAGCAAGCCGGGACAGGGCCCCTACGAGCAGTACTTC.

The chain couples TRBV27 to TRBJ2-1; TRBD1 matches at 8 bases. Germline V CDR1 and CDR2: MNHEY, SMNVEV (reference sequence). The V and J ends lost 6 bases and 6 bases, in that order; junction bases with no gene match: 4. The CDR3 totals 13 residues. The CDR3 region has the DNA TGTGCCAGCAGCTGGACAGGGCCCAATGAGCAGTTCTTC. Translation gives CASSWTGPNEQFF.

The rearrangement links TRBV6-6 to TRBJ1-5; D might be TRBD1 (6 bases). V was trimmed by 2 bases and J by 7 bases, leaving 12 bases between them. CDR3 size: 14 residues. The germline gives CDR1 MNHNY, CDR2 SVGAGI (reference sequence). The CDR3 nucleotides are TGTGCCAGCAGTTACCCAGGGGTAGGACAGCCCCAGCATTTT. This translates into CASSYPGVGQPQHF.

This clonotype appeared once. Sequence at one end of the junction differs from germline and may be a read error. This chain joins TRBV5-1 and TRBJ2-1; tentatively, D is TRBD1 (6 bases). Germline V CDR1 and CDR2: SGHRS, YFSETQ. CDR3 size: 16 residues. The DNA for the CDR3 is TGCGCCAGCAGCTTGGCGTTCGGACAGAAGTACAATGGGCAGTTCTTC. Translated, it gives CASSLAFGQKYNGQFF.

V and J are TRBV6-5 and TRBJ2-6; maybe TRBD1 (6 bases). There are 15 residues in the CDR3. V lost 10 bases to trimming and J lost 0 bases, with 13 bases between them. Germline CDR1 and CDR2: MNHEY and SVGAGI. The CDR3 is CATRGHYSGANVLTF. The CDR3 DNA reads TGTGCCACCAGGGGCCACTACTCTGGGGCCAACGTCCTGACTTTC.

The chain carries TRBV7-9 and TRBJ1-6; D not resolved. The CDR3 has 15 amino acids. Germline V gene data show CDR1 as SEHNR and CDR2 as FQNEAQ (reference sequence). V was pared by 1 base and J by 5 bases, with 9 bases between. CDR3 sequence (DNA): TGTGCCAGCAGCTTAGAGGGCAGCCATAATTCACCCCTCCACTTT. Translated, it gives CASSLEGSHNSPLHF.

With respect to this clonotype: This could be a read error, since a much larger clone is one nucleotide away. This chain joins TRBV3-1 and TRBJ2-1; 12 bases are shared with TRBD2. This CDR3 has 17 residues. V was clipped by 0 bases and J by 9 bases; unmatched bases: 9. From germline, CDR1 is LGHDT and CDR2 YNNKEL (reference sequence). This CDR3 reads CASSQDLAGGLIREQFF. In nucleotides, the CDR3 is TGTGCCAGCAGCCAAGATCTAGCGGGGGGGCTGATACGTGAGCAGTTCTTC.

This sequence joins TRBV6-5 and TRBJ2-7, with 9 bases that match TRBD1. J lost 3 bases, V lost 6 bases, and 12 bases had no gene match. Germline values: CDR1 MNHEY, CDR2 SVGAGI. This CDR3 is 16 amino acids long. The CDR3 loop is CASRPDGTGYFYEQYF. Written as DNA, the CDR3 is TGTGCCAGCAGACCAGATGGGACAGGGTATTTCTACGAGCAGTACTTC.

This clonotype was counted only a few times. This chain uses TRBV7-2 with TRBJ2-1, with no clear D. V shed 4 bases and J shed 5 bases, with 6 bases lying between them. Per germline, CDR1 SGHTA and CDR2 FQGNSA. This CDR3 is built from 12 residues. The CDR3 loop is CASSSYNNEQFF. CDR3 DNA sequence: TGTGCCAGCAGCTCCTATAACAATGAGCAGTTCTTC.

About this clonotype: The junction and the germline gene differ at one end; a read error may be behind it. The chain recombines TRBV28 with TRBJ1-2; D gene unclear. The CDR3 loop spans 12 amino acids. From germline, CDR1 is MDHEN and CDR2 SYDVKM. CDR3 amino acids: CTSSQAPSGYTF. The CDR3 DNA sequence: TGTACCAGCAGTCAGGCACCGAGCGGCTACACCTTC.

This clonotype was seen a few times. This chain links TRBV9 with TRBJ2-1, with D perhaps TRBD1 or TRBD2 (7 bases each). The CDR3 loop spans 18 amino acids. Germline V gives CDR1 SGDLS, CDR2 YYNGEE. The V gene lost 4 bases and the J gene lost 0 bases, with 20 bases spanning the gap. CDR3 DNA: TGTGCCAGCAGCTCAAACCAGGGGGGGATTAGCTCCTACAATGAGCAGTTCTTC. Translating gives CASSSNQGGISSYNEQFF.

This clonotype showed up just a few times. The chain has TRBV18 and TRBJ2-5; D is unresolved. Germline V gene lookup returns CDR1 KGHSH and CDR2 LQKENI. The CDR3 is 13 amino acids. Trimming shortened V by 3 bases and J by 4 bases, and 9 bases separated the two germline ends. Here the CDR3 DNA reads TGTGCCAGCTCACCGGCGAGGTTAGAGACCCAGTACTTC. Protein sequence: CASSPARLETQYF.